These 30 T cell receptor beta chains share one sample of origin, sequenced in a study of blood T cell repertoires in COVID-19. Here immunoSEQ multiplex PCR was the method, and the copy in TCRdb shows in-frame clones only, minus some. The sample comprises 200,000 to 250,000 clones, about four fifths of which are singletons, and less than 4% rests with the top ten. The sample was peripheral blood. The receptors were sampled from a woman aged 80 or over with acute or convalescent COVID-19.

There are a few counts of this clone. The chain is built from TRBV7-8 and TRBJ1-2; 7 positions match TRBD1. CDR1 and CDR2 (germline): SGHVS, FQNEAQ. With 6 bases clipped from V and 8 bases from J, the junction kept 9 bases outside the gene matches. The CDR3 length is 13 residues. The DNA for the CDR3 is TGTGCCAGCAGGGGGGACAGAGACGGAGGCTACACCTTC. Protein sequence: CASRGDRDGGYTF.

This rearrangement joins TRBV7-8 to TRBJ2-7, with 8 positions matching TRBD1. This CDR3 has 13 amino acids. The junction had 7 bases not matched to a gene; V was cut back by 1 base and J by 11 bases. Germline V gene sequence: CDR1 SGHVS, CDR2 FQNEAQ. The CDR3 reads CASSLGEGGQEYF. The CDR3 bases are TGTGCCAGCAGCTTAGGCGAAGGGGGACAGGAGTACTTC.

The rearrangement joins TRBV19 to TRBJ1-2, with TRBD1 as a possible D gene (6 bases). Trimming left V 9 bases short and J 6 bases short, with 17 bases between. Germline CDR1 is LNHDA and CDR2 is SQIVND (reference sequence). This CDR3 region has 13 residues. CDR3 DNA sequence: TGTGCCAGCGGGGGGGCTAACTGGCATGGCTACACCTTC. This gives the protein CASGGANWHGYTF.

J is TRBJ1-2 and V is TRBV6-2 or TRBV6-3; TRBD1 aligns across 7 bases. V lost 5 bases, J lost 4 bases, and 13 bases stayed unmatched. Germline lookup yields CDR1 MNHEY and CDR2 SVGEGT. The length of the CDR3 is 16 residues. In nucleotides, the CDR3 is TGTGCCAGCAGTCCGACAGGGTCAGCGTTGGTCTATGGCTACACCTTC. Amino acids: CASSPTGSALVYGYTF.

The V gene is TRBV3-1 (or the pseudogene TRBV3-2), the J gene TRBJ2-5; D is uncertain. V was trimmed by 2 bases and J by 9 bases, leaving 16 bases between them. This CDR3 spans 14 amino acids. Germline CDR1 and CDR2: LGHDT and YNNKEL (reference sequence). This chain's CDR3 is CASSQRSEAGPQYF. The CDR3 nucleotides read TGTGCCAGCAGCCAACGCTCCGAAGCAGGTCCCCAGTACTTC.

This chain links TRBV6-1 with TRBJ1-2; 9 nucleotides match TRBD1. V was clipped by 0 bases and J by 12 bases; unmatched bases: 5. The CDR3 spans 13 residues. CDR1 and CDR2 (germline): MNHNS, SASEGT. CDR3 sequence reads: CASSEAWDRDHTF. The CDR3 DNA sequence: TGTGCCAGCAGTGAAGCTTGGGACAGGGATCACACCTTC.

The CDR3 is CASRGRGNSPLHF. CDR3 sequence (DNA): TGCGCCAGCAGAGGGAGGGGTAATTCACCCCTCCACTTT. This chain uses TRBV5-1 with TRBJ1-6; weak D call: TRBD1 (5 bases). V was trimmed by 5 bases and J by 6 bases, leaving 9 bases between them. This CDR3 has 13 residues. Germline assignment: CDR1 SGHRS and CDR2 YFSETQ.

V usage is TRBV9 and J usage is TRBJ1-1, with 8 bases lining up with TRBD1. In germline, CDR1 is SGDLS, CDR2 YYNGEE. V was clipped by 0 bases and J by 1 base; unmatched bases: 5. The CDR3 runs 16 residues. The CDR3: CASSVGIGTGNTEAFF. In DNA form, the CDR3 reads TGTGCCAGCAGCGTAGGGATTGGGACAGGGAACACTGAAGCTTTCTTT. Filled out from reference TRBV9 and TRBJ1-1, the complete variable domain reads DSGVTQTPKHLITATGQRVTLRCSPRSGDLSVYWYQQSLDQGLQFLIQYYNGEERAKGNILERFSAQQFPDLHSELNLSSLELGDSALYFCASSVGIGTGNTEAFFGQGTRLTVV.

This clone has just one count. The chain joins TRBV18 to TRBJ1-5, with a tentative D call TRBD1 (5 bases). The CDR3 consists of 16 residues. In germline, CDR1 is KGHSH, CDR2 LQKENI. V dropped 5 bases and J dropped 1 base, with 15 bases sitting between them. CDR3 nucleotides: TGTGCCAGCTCAACGCAGGGAACCGTAAGCAATCAGCCCCAGCATTTT. Residues: CASSTQGTVSNQPQHF. Full variable domain (missing parts from reference TRBV18 and TRBJ1-5): NAGVMQNPRHLVRRRGQEARLRCSPMKGHSHVYWYRQLPEEGLKFMVYLQKENIIDESGMPKERFSAEFPKEGPSILRIQQVVRGDSAAYFCASSTQGTVSNQPQHFGDGTRLSIL.

The J gene is TRBJ1-3, the V gene TRBV28, with 9 bases that match TRBD1. Germline V gene data show CDR1 as MDHEN and CDR2 as SYDVKM. The CDR3 consists of 15 residues. The ends lost 5 bases at V and 3 bases at J; junction bases unmatched: 5. The CDR3 sequence: CASSPGTGFGNTIYF. CDR3 DNA sequence: TGTGCCAGCAGTCCCGGGACAGGGTTTGGAAACACCATATATTTT.

This chain links TRBV6-2 or TRBV6-3 with TRBJ2-3, with D perhaps TRBD1 (6 bases). This CDR3 has 17 residues. The germline CDR1 and CDR2 sequences are MNHEY and SVGEGT. V shed 6 bases and J shed 1 base, with 20 bases lying between them. The CDR3 DNA sequence: TGTGCCAGCAGCCACCGGGACACAAGGGCCGGCACAGATACGCAGTATTTT. This translates into CASSHRDTRAGTDTQYF.

This clone was recorded a few times. The chain couples TRBV7-9 to TRBJ2-7; 9 bases are shared with TRBD1. Germline loops: CDR1 SEHNR, CDR2 FQNEAQ (reference sequence). V lost 2 bases and J lost 5; bases outside the gene matches: 4. This CDR3 is built from 14 residues. The chain's CDR3 is CASSLPGQGHEQYF. The CDR3 DNA reads TGTGCCAGCAGCTTACCGGGACAGGGACACGAGCAGTACTTC.

A remark on this clone: Other DNA sequences of this sample code for an identical CDR3. This chain connects TRBV12-3 or TRBV12-4 to TRBJ1-2; 8 positions match TRBD1. V trimming: 6 bases; J trimming: 4 bases; junction bases outside the gene matches: 4. The CDR3 covers 13 residues. The CDR3 loop reads CASSRDRSYGYTF. CDR3 in DNA: TGTGCCAGCAGCCGGGACAGGAGCTATGGCTACACCTTC.

The V and J genes are TRBV7-2 and TRBJ1-5; TRBD1 aligns across 8 bases. Losses at the gene ends were 1 base for V and 0 bases for J; bases not matched to a gene: 8. CDR1 and CDR2 (germline): SGHTA, FQGNSA. The CDR3 covers 18 residues. CDR3 sequence reads: CASSLGAGGIFSNQPQHF. DNA of the CDR3: TGTGCCAGCAGCTTAGGGGCAGGGGGCATATTTAGCAATCAGCCCCAGCATTTT.

The chain carries TRBV19 and TRBJ1-6; 10 nucleotides agree with TRBD1. This CDR3 has 15 amino acids. The V gene end was trimmed by 3 bases and the J gene end by 6 bases; junction bases not matched to a gene: 2. The germline V gene has CDR1 LNHDA and CDR2 SQIVND (reference sequence). Here the CDR3 DNA reads TGTGCCAGTAGTATCGGACAGGGGGTTAATTCACCCCTCCACTTT. Residues: CASSIGQGVNSPLHF.

The genes are TRBV5-6 and TRBJ1-2; tentative D call: TRBD1 (6 bases). CDR1 SGHDT and CDR2 YYEEEE come from the germline V gene. The CDR3 is 13 residues long. Trimming took off 4 bases at V and 4 bases at J, with 11 bases between the two ends. CDR3 bases: TGTGCCAGCAGCCCAGGACAGCCCTATGGCTACACCTTC. This codes for CASSPGQPYGYTF.

This chain joins TRBV5-1 and TRBJ2-5; no clear D. The germline CDR1 and CDR2 sequences are SGHRS and YFSETQ. CDR3 length: 13 amino acids. Trimming stripped 3 bases from V and 7 bases from J, with 13 bases between. The CDR3 DNA reads TGCGCCAGCAGCTCAGAGCAGGCTGGGACCCAGTACTTC. It specifies CASSSEQAGTQYF.

This chain connects TRBV7-6 to TRBJ1-1, with D hard to call. This CDR3 region has 16 residues. V was pared by 3 bases and J by 1 base, with 15 bases between. From germline, CDR1 is SGHVS and CDR2 FNYEAQ. CDR3 in DNA: TGTGCCAGCAGCTTCGGGGTGACCCTCGGGAACACTGAAGCTTTCTTT. Translating gives CASSFGVTLGNTEAFF. The whole variable domain, filled in from reference TRBV7-6 and TRBJ1-1, reads GAGVSQSPRYKVTKRGQDVALRCDPISGHVSLYWYRQALGQGPEFLTYFNYEAQQDKSGLPNDRFSAERPEGSISTLTIQRTEQRDSAMYRCASSFGVTLGNTEAFFGQGTRLTVV.

The chain has TRBV5-1 and TRBJ2-7, with 8 positions matching TRBD2. The CDR3 has 16 residues. With 0 bases clipped from V and 1 base from J, the junction kept 6 bases outside the gene matches. Germline V gives CDR1 SGHRS, CDR2 YFSETQ. The chain's CDR3 is CASSLGRGGGSYEQYF. The CDR3 nucleotides read TGCGCCAGCAGCTTGGGAAGGGGCGGGGGGTCCTACGAGCAGTACTTC.

V and J are TRBV12-3 or TRBV12-4 and TRBJ1-6; D is undetermined. The CDR3 is made up of 13 amino acids. V was pared by 5 bases and J by 1 base, with 3 bases between. CDR3 protein: CASSPSYNSPLHF. The CDR3 region has the DNA TGTGCCAGCAGTCCTTCCTATAATTCACCCCTCCACTTT.

V gene TRBV24-1 combines with J gene TRBJ1-5, with TRBD1 matching over 7 bases. The junction had 6 bases not matched to a gene; V was cut back by 3 bases and J by 2 bases. The CDR3 is 16 amino acids. Germline V gene sequence: CDR1 KGHDR, CDR2 SFDVKD. The CDR3 sequence is CATSDPRQGGNQPQHF. The CDR3 region has the DNA TGTGCCACCAGTGATCCCCGACAGGGAGGCAATCAGCCCCAGCATTTT.

The rearrangement uses TRBV5-4 and TRBJ2-7; D possibly corresponds to TRBD1 (6 bases). V lost 4 bases, J lost 0 bases, and 14 bases lay in between. Germline V gene sequence: CDR1 SGHNT, CDR2 YYREEE (reference sequence). The CDR3 runs 15 residues. CDR3 DNA sequence: TGTGCCAGCAGCCCGAGGACAGATAGCTCCTACGAGCAGTACTTC. It translates to CASSPRTDSSYEQYF.

The chain has TRBV5-5 and TRBJ1-5, with a possible D match to TRBD1 (5 bases). With 4 bases removed from V and 6 bases from J, the gap between germline ends came to 11 bases. Germline V gene data show CDR1 as SGHKS and CDR2 as YYEKEE (reference sequence). The CDR3 length is 13 residues. CDR3 bases: TGTGCCAGCAGCCACCGGGGGTCTCAGCCCCAGCATTTT. It codes for CASSHRGSQPQHF.

The rearrangement joins TRBV5-4 to TRBJ2-1; 7 bases agree with TRBD1. CDR1 is SGHNT, CDR2 YYREEE, per germline (reference sequence). The V segment lost 4 bases and the J segment 4 bases; nucleotides outside the gene matches: 11. CDR3 length: 16 amino acids. As DNA, the CDR3 is TGTGCCAGCAGCAGGGGGCAGGGTGGGCAGTACAATGAGCAGTTCTTC. It is translated as CASSRGQGGQYNEQFF.

The chain recombines TRBV28 with TRBJ1-1; 11 bases map to TRBD1. CDR1 is MDHEN and CDR2 is SYDVKM in the germline V gene. This CDR3 region has 15 residues. J was trimmed by 3 bases and V by 3 bases; bases with no gene match: 3. The CDR3 DNA sequence: TGTGCCAGCAGTTTGGGGGGACAGGGGGACACTGAAGCTTTCTTT. This codes for CASSLGGQGDTEAFF. The full variable domain, in which reference TRBV28 and TRBJ1-1 provide the parts outside the CDR3, is DVKVTQSSRYLVKRTGEKVFLECVQDMDHENMFWYRQDPGLGLRLIYFSYDVKMKEKGDIPEGYSVSREKKERFSLILESASTNQTSMYLCASSLGGQGDTEAFFGQGTRLTVV.

The chain recombines TRBV18 with TRBJ2-6; TRBD1 agrees at 12 bases. The germline CDR1 and CDR2 sequences are KGHSH and LQKENI. The length of the CDR3 is 18 residues. Trimming took 2 bases from V and 0 from J; bases not matched to a gene: 2. This CDR3 is CASSPGTGGASGANVLTF. The CDR3 DNA is TGTGCCAGCTCACCAGGGACAGGGGGCGCCTCTGGGGCCAACGTCCTGACTTTC.

The chain uses TRBV9 and TRBJ2-1; D is undetermined. The germline gives CDR1 SGDLS, CDR2 YYNGEE. V was trimmed by 1 base and J by 7 bases, leaving 18 bases between them. This CDR3 comprises 16 residues. The CDR3 nucleotides read TGTGCCAGCAGCGTATATCCTACCCCCCCGAGGAATGAGCAGTTCTTC. Translating gives CASSVYPTPPRNEQFF.

The gene calls are TRBV6-2 or TRBV6-3 and TRBJ1-1; 8 bases agree with TRBD1. CDR3 size: 15 residues. Germline-derived CDR1 and CDR2 are MNHEY and SVGEGT. The V segment lost 0 bases and the J segment 7 bases; nucleotides outside the gene matches: 7. The CDR3 sequence: CASSYSRTGPFEAFF. The CDR3 DNA sequence: TGTGCCAGCAGTTACTCGCGGACAGGGCCTTTTGAAGCTTTCTTT.

This chain connects TRBV27 to TRBJ1-4; 7 bases are a match to TRBD1. Looked up from germline, CDR1 is MNHEY and CDR2 is SMNVEV (reference sequence). This CDR3 has 13 amino acids. J was trimmed by 1 base and V by 11 bases; bases with no gene match: 4. This CDR3 reads CAGRQGTNEKLFF. The CDR3 nucleotides read TGTGCCGGGCGACAGGGAACTAATGAAAAACTGTTTTTT.

The table lists this clone with a count of one. The V call is TRBV5-1, the J call TRBJ1-6, with D perhaps matching TRBD1 (6 bases). The CDR3 is 15 amino acids. The V gene lost 1 base and the J gene lost 7 bases, with 12 bases spanning the gap. Germline lookup yields CDR1 SGHRS and CDR2 YFSETQ. The CDR3, as DNA: TGCGCCAGCAGCTTGACAGGGTTCGGGAATTCACCCCTCCACTTT. It encodes CASSLTGFGNSPLHF.